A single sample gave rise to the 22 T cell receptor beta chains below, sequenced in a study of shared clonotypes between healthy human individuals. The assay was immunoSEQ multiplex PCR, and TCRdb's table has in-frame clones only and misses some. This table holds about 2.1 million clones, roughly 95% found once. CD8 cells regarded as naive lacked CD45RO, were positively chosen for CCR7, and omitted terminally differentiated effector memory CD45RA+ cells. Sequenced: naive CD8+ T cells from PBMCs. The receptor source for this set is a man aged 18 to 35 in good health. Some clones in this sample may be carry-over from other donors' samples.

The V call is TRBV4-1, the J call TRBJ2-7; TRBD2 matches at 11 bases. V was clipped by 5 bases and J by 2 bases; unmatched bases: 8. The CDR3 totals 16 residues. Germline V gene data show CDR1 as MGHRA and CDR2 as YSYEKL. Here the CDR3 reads CASSTRTSGRAYEQYF. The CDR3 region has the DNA TGCGCCAGCAGCACCAGGACTAGCGGGCGGGCCTACGAGCAGTACTTC.

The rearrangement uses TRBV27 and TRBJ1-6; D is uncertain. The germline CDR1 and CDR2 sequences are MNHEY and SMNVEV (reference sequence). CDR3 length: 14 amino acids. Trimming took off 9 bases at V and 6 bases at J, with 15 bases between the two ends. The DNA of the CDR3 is TGTGCCAGTAGAGGGTTTGCGGGTAATTCACCCCTCCACTTT. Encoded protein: CASRGFAGNSPLHF.

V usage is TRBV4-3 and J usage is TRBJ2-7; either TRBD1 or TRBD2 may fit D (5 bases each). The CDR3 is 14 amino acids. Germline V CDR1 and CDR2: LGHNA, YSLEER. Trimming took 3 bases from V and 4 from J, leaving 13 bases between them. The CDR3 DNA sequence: TGCGCCAGCAGCCAGGAATATGAGGGGTACGAGCAGTACTTC. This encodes CASSQEYEGYEQYF.

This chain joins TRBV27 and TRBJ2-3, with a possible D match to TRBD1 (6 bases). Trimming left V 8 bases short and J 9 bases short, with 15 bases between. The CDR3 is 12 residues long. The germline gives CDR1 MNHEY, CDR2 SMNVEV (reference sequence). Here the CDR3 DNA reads TGTGCCAGCGGCAACAGGGCGAGCACGCAGTATTTT. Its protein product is CASGNRASTQYF.

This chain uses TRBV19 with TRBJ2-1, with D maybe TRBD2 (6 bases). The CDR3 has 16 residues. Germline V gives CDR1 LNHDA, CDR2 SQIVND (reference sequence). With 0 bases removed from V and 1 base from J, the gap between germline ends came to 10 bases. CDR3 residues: CASSIDGAGSYNEQFF. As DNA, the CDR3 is TGTGCCAGTAGTATAGATGGAGCGGGTTCCTACAATGAGCAGTTCTTC.

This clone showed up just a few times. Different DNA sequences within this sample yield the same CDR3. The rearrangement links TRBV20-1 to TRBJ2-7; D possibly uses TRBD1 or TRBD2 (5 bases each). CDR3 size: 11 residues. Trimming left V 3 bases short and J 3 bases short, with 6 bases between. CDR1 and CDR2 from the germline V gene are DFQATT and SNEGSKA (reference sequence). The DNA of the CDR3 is TGCAGTGCTAGTGGGGGCTACGAGCAGTACTTC. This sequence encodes CSASGGYEQYF.

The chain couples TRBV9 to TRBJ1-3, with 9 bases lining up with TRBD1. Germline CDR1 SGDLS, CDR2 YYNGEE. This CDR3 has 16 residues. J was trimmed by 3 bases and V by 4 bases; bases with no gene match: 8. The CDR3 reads CASSRDRVVDGNTIYF. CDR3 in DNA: TGTGCCAGCAGCCGGGACAGGGTGGTTGATGGAAACACCATATATTTT.

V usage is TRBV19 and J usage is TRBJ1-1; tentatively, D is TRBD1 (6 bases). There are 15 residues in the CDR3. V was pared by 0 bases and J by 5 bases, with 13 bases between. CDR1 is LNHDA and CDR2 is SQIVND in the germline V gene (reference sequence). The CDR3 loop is CASSIEPDGQTEAFF. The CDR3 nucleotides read TGTGCCAGTAGTATAGAACCGGACGGACAGACTGAAGCTTTCTTT.

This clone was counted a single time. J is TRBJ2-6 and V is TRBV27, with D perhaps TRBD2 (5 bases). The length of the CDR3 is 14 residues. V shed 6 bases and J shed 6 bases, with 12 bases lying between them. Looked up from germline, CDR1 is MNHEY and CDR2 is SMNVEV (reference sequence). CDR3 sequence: CASRTILEANVLTF. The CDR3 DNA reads TGTGCCAGCAGAACCATACTAGAGGCCAACGTCCTGACTTTC.

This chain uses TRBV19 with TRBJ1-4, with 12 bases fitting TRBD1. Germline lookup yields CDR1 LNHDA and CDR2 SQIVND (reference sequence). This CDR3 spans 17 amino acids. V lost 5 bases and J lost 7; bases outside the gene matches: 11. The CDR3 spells CASSPWGTGGVSEKLFF. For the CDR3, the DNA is TGTGCCAGTAGTCCCTGGGGGACAGGGGGCGTTTCTGAAAAACTGTTTTTT.

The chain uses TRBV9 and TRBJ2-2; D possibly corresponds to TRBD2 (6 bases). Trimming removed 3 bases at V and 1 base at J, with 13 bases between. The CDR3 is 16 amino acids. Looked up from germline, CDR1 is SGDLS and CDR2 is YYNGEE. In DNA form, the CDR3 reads TGTGCCAGCAGCGGTCCCGGGACTCTGAACACCGGGGAGCTGTTTTTT. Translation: CASSGPGTLNTGELFF.

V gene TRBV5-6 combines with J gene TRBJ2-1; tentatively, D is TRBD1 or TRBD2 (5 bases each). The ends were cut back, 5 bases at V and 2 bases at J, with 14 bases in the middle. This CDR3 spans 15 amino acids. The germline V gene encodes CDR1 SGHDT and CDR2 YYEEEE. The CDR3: CASRAGAETYNEQFF. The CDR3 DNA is TGTGCCAGCAGAGCCGGGGCAGAGACCTACAATGAGCAGTTCTTC. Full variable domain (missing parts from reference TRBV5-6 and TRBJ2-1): DAGVTQSPTHLIKTRGQQVTLRCSPKSGHDTVSWYQQALGQGPQFIFQYYEEEERQRGNFPDRFSGHQFPNYSSELNVNALLLGDSALYLCASRAGAETYNEQFFGPGTRLTVL.

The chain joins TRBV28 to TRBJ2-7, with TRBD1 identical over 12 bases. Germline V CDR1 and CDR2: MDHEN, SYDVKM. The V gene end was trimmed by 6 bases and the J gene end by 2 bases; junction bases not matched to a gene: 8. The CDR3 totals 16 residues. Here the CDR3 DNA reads TGTGCCAGCAGCCGCGGGACAGGGGGCACCCCCTACGAGCAGTACTTC. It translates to CASSRGTGGTPYEQYF.

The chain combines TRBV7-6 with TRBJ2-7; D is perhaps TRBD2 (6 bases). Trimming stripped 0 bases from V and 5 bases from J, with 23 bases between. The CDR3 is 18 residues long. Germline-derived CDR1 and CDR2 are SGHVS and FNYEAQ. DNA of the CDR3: TGTGCCAGCAGCTTAGCCCCCCTGGGAGCGCGAGAGCGGGACGAGCAGTACTTC. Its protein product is CASSLAPLGARERDEQYF.

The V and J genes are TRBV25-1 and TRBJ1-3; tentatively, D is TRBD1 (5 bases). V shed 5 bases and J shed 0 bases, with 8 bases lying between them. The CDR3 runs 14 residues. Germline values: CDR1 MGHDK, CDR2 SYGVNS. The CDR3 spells CASSRGPSGNTIYF. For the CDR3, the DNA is TGTGCCAGCAGTCGGGGCCCCTCTGGAAACACCATATATTTT.

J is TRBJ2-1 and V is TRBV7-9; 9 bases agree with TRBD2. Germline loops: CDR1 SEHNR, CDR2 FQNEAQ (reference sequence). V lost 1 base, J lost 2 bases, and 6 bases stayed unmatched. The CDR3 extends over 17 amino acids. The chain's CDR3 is CASSLGVTSGAYNEQFF. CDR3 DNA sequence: TGTGCCAGCAGCTTAGGGGTGACTAGCGGTGCCTACAATGAGCAGTTCTTC. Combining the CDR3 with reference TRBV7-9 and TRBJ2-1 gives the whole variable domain DTGVSQNPRHKITKRGQNVTFRCDPISEHNRLYWYRQTLGQGPEFLTYFQNEAQLEKSRLLSDRFSAERPKGSFSTLEIQRTEQGDSAMYLCASSLGVTSGAYNEQFFGPGTRLTVL.

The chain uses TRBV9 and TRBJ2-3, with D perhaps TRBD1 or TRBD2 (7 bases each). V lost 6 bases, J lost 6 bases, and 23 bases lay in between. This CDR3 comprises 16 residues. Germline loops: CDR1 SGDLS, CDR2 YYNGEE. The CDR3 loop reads CASTPRGGGRMDTQYF. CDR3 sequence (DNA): TGTGCCAGCACCCCCAGGGGGGGAGGGAGGATGGATACGCAGTATTTT.

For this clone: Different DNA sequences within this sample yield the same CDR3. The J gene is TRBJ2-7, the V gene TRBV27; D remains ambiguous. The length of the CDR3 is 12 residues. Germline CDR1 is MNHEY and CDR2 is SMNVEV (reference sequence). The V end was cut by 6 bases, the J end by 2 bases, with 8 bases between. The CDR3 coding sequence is TGTGCCAGCAGCCCCGGACCCTACGAGCAGTACTTC. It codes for CASSPGPYEQYF.

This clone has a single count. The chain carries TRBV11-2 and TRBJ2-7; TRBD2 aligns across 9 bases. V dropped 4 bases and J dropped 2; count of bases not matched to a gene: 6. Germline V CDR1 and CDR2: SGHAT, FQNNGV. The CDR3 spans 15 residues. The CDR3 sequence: CASSSEASGTYEQYF. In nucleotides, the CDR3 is TGTGCCAGCAGCTCAGAGGCTAGCGGGACCTACGAGCAGTACTTC. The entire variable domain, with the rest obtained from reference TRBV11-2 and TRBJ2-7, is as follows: EAGVAQSPRYKIIEKRQSVAFWCNPISGHATLYWYQQILGQGPKLLIQFQNNGVVDDSQLPKDRFSAERLKGVDSTLKIQPAKLEDSAVYLCASSSEASGTYEQYFGPGTRLTVT.

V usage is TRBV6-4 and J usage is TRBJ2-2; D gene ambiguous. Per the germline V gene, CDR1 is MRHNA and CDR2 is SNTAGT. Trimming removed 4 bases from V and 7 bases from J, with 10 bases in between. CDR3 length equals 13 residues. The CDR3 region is CASSVSRGGELFF. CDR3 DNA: TGTGCCAGCAGTGTATCCCGTGGCGGGGAGCTGTTTTTT.

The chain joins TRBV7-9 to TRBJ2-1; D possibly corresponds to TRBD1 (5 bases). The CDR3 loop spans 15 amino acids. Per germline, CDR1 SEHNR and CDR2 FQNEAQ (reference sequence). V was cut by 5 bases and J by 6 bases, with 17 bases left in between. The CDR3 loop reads CASSRRTSDFNEQFF. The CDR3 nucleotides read TGTGCCAGCAGCCGACGGACATCCGATTTCAATGAGCAGTTCTTC.

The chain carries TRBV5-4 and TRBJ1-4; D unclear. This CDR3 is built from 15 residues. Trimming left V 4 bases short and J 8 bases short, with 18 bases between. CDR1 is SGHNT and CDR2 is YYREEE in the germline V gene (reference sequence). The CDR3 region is CASSPNLDLGEKLFF. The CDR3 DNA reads TGTGCCAGCAGCCCTAACTTGGACCTCGGCGAAAAACTGTTTTTT. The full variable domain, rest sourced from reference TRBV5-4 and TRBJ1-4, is ETGVTQSPTHLIKTRGQQVTLRCSSQSGHNTVSWYQQALGQGPQFIFQYYREEENGRGNFPPRFSGLQFPNYSSELNVNALELDDSALYLCASSPNLDLGEKLFFGSGTQLSVL.